The next 2 T cell receptor beta chains were all read from a single sample in a study of blood T cell repertoires in COVID-19. Assay used: immunoSEQ multiplex PCR; TCRdb lists only in-frame clones, some missing. The table has 150,000 to 200,000 clones, roughly 84% seen once; the top ten hold more than 9%. The sample taken for sequencing was peripheral blood. All receptors come from an elderly woman with active or convalescent COVID-19.

V and J are TRBV5-1 and TRBJ1-2, with 7 bases aligning to TRBD1. V shed 0 bases, J shed 4 bases, and the junction held 3 bases outside the gene matches. CDR1 SGHRS and CDR2 YFSETQ come from the germline V gene. This CDR3 has 14 residues. This CDR3 reads CASSLDQGGYGYTF. The CDR3 DNA is TGCGCCAGCAGCTTGGACCAGGGGGGCTATGGCTACACCTTC.

The J gene is TRBJ1-4, the V gene TRBV28, with 7 bases fitting TRBD1. V gave up 6 bases and J gave up 0 bases; unmatched junction bases: 7. CDR1 is MDHEN, CDR2 SYDVKM, per germline. CDR3 length: 16 amino acids. Written as DNA, the CDR3 is TGTGCCAGCAGCCTTACAGGGGAGCCAACTAATGAAAAACTGTTTTTT. It translates to CASSLTGEPTNEKLFF.